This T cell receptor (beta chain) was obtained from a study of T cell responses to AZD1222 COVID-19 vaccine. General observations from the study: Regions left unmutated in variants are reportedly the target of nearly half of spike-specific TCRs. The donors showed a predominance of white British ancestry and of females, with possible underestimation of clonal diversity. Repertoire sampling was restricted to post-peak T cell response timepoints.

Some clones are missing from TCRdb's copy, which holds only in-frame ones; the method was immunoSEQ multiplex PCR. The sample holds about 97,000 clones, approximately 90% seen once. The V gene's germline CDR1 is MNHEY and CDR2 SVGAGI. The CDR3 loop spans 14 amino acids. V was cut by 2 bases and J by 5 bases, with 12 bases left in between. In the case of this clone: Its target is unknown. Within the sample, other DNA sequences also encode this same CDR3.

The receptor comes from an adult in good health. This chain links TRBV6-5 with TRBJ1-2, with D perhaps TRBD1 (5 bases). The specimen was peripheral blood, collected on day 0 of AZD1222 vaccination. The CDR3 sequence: CASSYGREGYGYTF. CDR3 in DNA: TGTGCCAGCAGTTACGGACGAGAGGGGTATGGCTACACCTTC.